Below are 27 T cell receptor beta chains sequenced from a single sample in a study of Ad26.COV2.S vaccination and SARS-CoV-2 variants. Generated by immunoSEQ multiplex PCR, the TCRdb table keeps only in-frame clones and is missing some. The sample lists about 450,000 clones; nearly 90% were seen once. The sample's treatment: around 19 received Ad26.COV2.S at low or high dose, single or two shots; about 5 received placebo; per-sample allocation not given. Samples analyzed were those drawn on day 63 after the first vaccine or placebo injection. The input for sequencing was peripheral blood, taken in a trial of Ad26.COV2.S vaccine versus placebo. All receptors come from a person between 18 and 65 years old who received the Ad26.COV2.S COVID-19 vaccine or a placebo.

V gene TRBV19 combines with J gene TRBJ1-4, with TRBD1 identical over 12 bases. This CDR3 has 15 residues. Looked up from germline, CDR1 is LNHDA and CDR2 is SQIVND (reference sequence). Germline trimming cut 6 bases from V and 8 bases from J; bases unmatched to any gene: 7. The CDR3 spells CASSRPGQGAEKLFF. In DNA form, the CDR3 reads TGTGCCAGTAGCCGCCCGGGACAGGGGGCGGAAAAACTGTTTTTT.

This chain uses TRBV18 with TRBJ2-7; a weak D match, TRBD2 (6 bases). The V gene lost 4 bases and the J gene lost 3 bases, with 10 bases spanning the gap. This CDR3 has 13 amino acids. Germline CDR1 and CDR2: KGHSH and LQKENI. CDR3 loop: CASSRDGSYEQYF. CDR3 bases: TGTGCCAGCTCACGGGACGGGAGCTACGAGCAGTACTTC. Filled out from reference TRBV18 and TRBJ2-7, the complete variable domain reads NAGVMQNPRHLVRRRGQEARLRCSPMKGHSHVYWYRQLPEEGLKFMVYLQKENIIDESGMPKERFSAEFPKEGPSILRIQQVVRGDSAAYFCASSRDGSYEQYFGPGTRLTVT.

J is TRBJ2-7 and V is TRBV30; D may correspond to TRBD1 or TRBD2 (5 bases each). CDR1 GTSNPN and CDR2 SVGIG come from the germline V gene (reference sequence). The CDR3 sequence is 13 residues long. V dropped 0 bases and J dropped 2 bases, with 8 bases sitting between them. CDR3 sequence (DNA): TGTGCCTGGAGTGTACGAGGGGCCTACGAGCAGTACTTC. This gives the protein CAWSVRGAYEQYF.

For the CDR3, the DNA is TGTGCCAGCAGCCCCCGCAGGGGGTTCGGCTACACCTTC. Its protein product is CASSPRRGFGYTF. The chain uses TRBV7-2 and TRBJ1-2; 7 positions agree with TRBD1. The CDR3 runs 13 residues. CDR1 and CDR2 (germline): SGHTA, FQGNSA. J gave up 8 bases and V 5 bases, and 8 bases lay outside the gene matches.

The chain couples TRBV10-2 to TRBJ1-2, with D uncertain. This CDR3 has 13 amino acids. Germline assignment: CDR1 WSHSY and CDR2 SAAADI. Trimming removed 7 bases from V and 4 bases from J, with 13 bases in between. CDR3: CASTITAAYGYTF. Written as DNA, the CDR3 is TGCGCCAGCACAATCACAGCGGCCTATGGCTACACCTTC.

This chain links TRBV5-1 with TRBJ2-7, with TRBD1 matching 9 bases. Germline-derived CDR1 and CDR2 are SGHRS and YFSETQ. The CDR3 runs to 14 residues. The J segment lost 6 bases and the V segment lost 4 bases, leaving 8 bases of the junction unmatched. CDR3 region: CASSVITTGGEQYF. CDR3 DNA: TGCGCCAGCAGCGTAATTACGACAGGGGGCGAGCAGTACTTC. Based on the CDR3 plus reference TRBV5-1 and TRBJ2-7, the full variable domain is KAGVTQTPRYLIKTRGQQVTLSCSPISGHRSVSWYQQTPGQGLQFLFEYFSETQRNKGNFPGRFSGRQFSNSRSEMNVSTLELGDSALYLCASSVITTGGEQYFGPGTRLTVT.

The V gene is TRBV4-2, the J gene TRBJ2-7; D is perhaps TRBD2 (5 bases). Germline V gene lookup returns CDR1 LGHNA and CDR2 YNFKEQ. The CDR3 has 15 amino acids. Trimming left V 4 bases short and J 5 bases short, with 18 bases between. In DNA form, the CDR3 reads TGTGCCAGCAGCCCAGGTAGCGAGGGATTTCACGAGCAGTACGTC. Its protein is CASSPGSEGFHEQYV.

J is TRBJ1-5 and V is TRBV19; no firm D call. V lost 8 bases and J 4 bases, leaving 3 bases between the germline ends. CDR3 length: 10 amino acids. CDR1 and CDR2 from the germline V gene are LNHDA and SQIVND (reference sequence). The CDR3 sequence is CASGNQPQHF. The CDR3 bases are TGTGCCAGTGGTAATCAGCCCCAGCATTTT.

This chain uses TRBV11-3 with TRBJ2-1, with 11 bases matching TRBD2. V was pared by 7 bases and J by 7 bases, with 9 bases of the junction left unmatched. The germline V gene encodes CDR1 SGHNT and CDR2 YENEEA. This CDR3 comprises 15 residues. CDR3 residues: CASILSGRASNEQFF. Here the CDR3 DNA reads TGTGCCAGCATCCTTAGCGGGAGGGCTTCTAATGAGCAGTTCTTC.

Points on this clone: Other DNA sequences in this specimen translate into the identical CDR3. This rearrangement joins TRBV27 to TRBJ2-3, with 10 positions matching TRBD2. The trim removed 3 bases at V and 0 bases at J, leaving 3 bases unmatched. The CDR3 length is 16 residues. Germline V gives CDR1 MNHEY, CDR2 SMNVEV (reference sequence). CDR3 sequence (DNA): TGTGCCAGCAGTTTGCTAGCGGGGGCTAGCACAGATACGCAGTATTTT. Translating it yields CASSLLAGASTDTQYF.

The chain combines TRBV5-1 with TRBJ2-2, with 7 bases identical to TRBD1. The CDR3 totals 18 residues. V lost 6 bases and J lost 2; bases outside the gene matches: 16. CDR1 SGHRS and CDR2 YFSETQ come from the germline V gene. CDR3 sequence: CASTIFPLGTVNTGELFF. CDR3 DNA: TGCGCCAGCACCATCTTCCCCCTGGGGACAGTTAACACCGGGGAGCTGTTTTTT.

This chain uses TRBV7-9 with TRBJ1-4; D is unresolved. Germline CDR1 and CDR2: SEHNR and FQNEAQ (reference sequence). V lost 1 base and J 4 bases, leaving 7 bases between the germline ends. The CDR3 has 14 amino acids. The CDR3: CASSLVDGNEKLFF. As DNA, the CDR3 is TGTGCCAGCAGCTTAGTGGACGGTAATGAAAAACTGTTTTTT. Full variable domain (rest looked up from reference TRBV7-9 and TRBJ1-4): DTGVSQNPRHKITKRGQNVTFRCDPISEHNRLYWYRQTLGQGPEFLTYFQNEAQLEKSRLLSDRFSAERPKGSFSTLEIQRTEQGDSAMYLCASSLVDGNEKLFFGSGTQLSVL.

The rearrangement links TRBV6-6 to TRBJ2-7; 8 bases line up with TRBD2. Losses at the gene ends were 4 bases for V and 5 bases for J; bases not matched to a gene: 7. Per the germline V gene, CDR1 is MNHNY and CDR2 is SVGAGI (reference sequence). This CDR3 has 14 amino acids. CDR3 loop: CASSSGGGLDEQYF. The CDR3 region has the DNA TGTGCCAGCAGTTCGGGGGGGGGCCTGGACGAGCAGTACTTC.

In DNA, the CDR3 is TGCGCCAGCAGCCAAGGGGAAGTCAGCTCCTATAATTCACCCCTCCACTTT. The encoded protein is CASSQGEVSSYNSPLHF. The V gene is TRBV4-3, the J gene TRBJ1-6; D call uncertain. The CDR3 is 17 residues long. The germline CDR1 and CDR2 sequences are LGHNA and YSLEER. The V end was cut by 1 base, the J end by 0 bases, with 10 bases between.

In its sample, this clone was seen once. The genes are TRBV11-3 and TRBJ2-1; 12 bases align to TRBD2. The CDR3 covers 19 residues. Germline V gene sequence: CDR1 SGHNT, CDR2 YENEEA. The V gene end was trimmed by 2 bases and the J gene end by 6 bases; junction bases not matched to a gene: 14. CDR3 DNA sequence: TGTGCCAGCAGCTTAACCTACCTCCTAGCGGGAGGGCCCGTCAATGAGCAGTTCTTC. This encodes CASSLTYLLAGGPVNEQFF.

This clone has only a few counts. CDR3 DNA: TGTGCCAGCAGCTTGGGGGACACTGAAGCTTTCTTT. Protein product: CASSLGDTEAFF. This chain joins TRBV5-5 and TRBJ1-1; D not certain. Trimming pared 0 bases from V and 3 bases from J, leaving 3 bases between. Germline CDR1 SGHKS, CDR2 YYEKEE (reference sequence). The length of the CDR3 is 12 residues. The full variable domain, completed using reference TRBV5-5 and TRBJ1-1, is DAGVTQSPTHLIKTRGQQVTLRCSPISGHKSVSWYQQVLGQGPQFIFQYYEKEERGRGNFPDRFSARQFPNYSSELNVNALLLGDSALYLCASSLGDTEAFFGQGTRLTVV.

The chain combines TRBV9 with TRBJ1-2; a possible D gene is TRBD1 (5 bases). V lost 0 bases and J 0 bases, leaving 9 bases between the germline ends. CDR1 and CDR2 (germline): SGDLS, YYNGEE. The CDR3 consists of 15 residues. CDR3 residues: CASSVAGRTNYGYTF. CDR3 nucleotide sequence: TGTGCCAGCAGCGTAGCGGGACGGACTAACTATGGCTACACCTTC. The full variable domain, completed using reference TRBV9 and TRBJ1-2, is DSGVTQTPKHLITATGQRVTLRCSPRSGDLSVYWYQQSLDQGLQFLIQYYNGEERAKGNILERFSAQQFPDLHSELNLSSLELGDSALYFCASSVAGRTNYGYTFGSGTRLTVV.

The chain carries TRBV4-1 and TRBJ1-2; no firm D call. Trimming took off 0 bases at V and 5 bases at J, with 7 bases between the two ends. This CDR3 contains 13 residues. Germline CDR1 MGHRA, CDR2 YSYEKL. The CDR3 bases are TGCGCCAGCAGCCAAGATCCCTTATATGGCTACACCTTC. Encoded protein: CASSQDPLYGYTF.

This clone has only one observation. The chain has TRBV5-1 and TRBJ2-1, with 9 bases lining up with TRBD2. The CDR3 is made up of 16 amino acids. Germline V CDR1 and CDR2: SGHRS, YFSETQ. Trimming at V came to 0 bases and at J to 2 bases, leaving 3 bases not matched to a gene. CDR3 region: CASSLAAGGTYNEQFF. DNA of the CDR3: TGCGCCAGCAGCTTGGCAGCGGGGGGAACCTACAATGAGCAGTTCTTC.

As regards this clone: Germline and junction disagree at one end, which may indicate a read error. This chain uses TRBV28 with TRBJ1-6; D uncertain. Per germline, CDR1 MDHEN and CDR2 SYDVKM. This CDR3 has 16 amino acids. The CDR3 reads CASSLWVMSSNSPLYF. In DNA, the CDR3 is TGTGCCAGCAGTTTATGGGTTATGTCGTCGAATTCACCCCTCTACTTT.

The chain uses TRBV5-1 and TRBJ2-2; weak D call: TRBD2 (5 bases). CDR3 length: 14 amino acids. Trimming shortened V by 7 bases and J by 5 bases, and 15 bases separated the two germline ends. The germline CDR1 and CDR2 sequences are SGHRS and YFSETQ. The CDR3 spells CASSPRAVTGELFF. The CDR3 coding sequence is TGCGCCAGCTCCCCGAGGGCGGTTACCGGGGAGCTGTTTTTT.

The gene calls are TRBV5-6 and TRBJ1-3, with no clear D. CDR3 length equals 16 residues. CDR1 and CDR2 (germline): SGHDT, YYEEEE. V was trimmed by 1 base and J by 0 bases, leaving 11 bases between them. CDR3: CASSLFAGRSGNTIYF. The CDR3 nucleotides are TGTGCCAGCAGCTTGTTCGCCGGACGCTCTGGAAACACCATATATTTT.

The V gene is TRBV6-6, the J gene TRBJ2-2; D might be TRBD2 (6 bases). The CDR3 is made up of 14 amino acids. The V gene's germline CDR1 is MNHNY and CDR2 SVGAGI (reference sequence). V was cut by 5 bases and J by 3 bases, with 10 bases left in between. The CDR3 here is CASSPRRDTGELFF. CDR3 nucleotide sequence: TGTGCCAGCAGTCCCAGGAGGGACACCGGGGAGCTGTTTTTT.

The rearrangement uses TRBV11-3 and TRBJ1-4; 7 bases are shared with TRBD1. The germline gives CDR1 SGHNT, CDR2 YENEEA. V trimming: 6 bases; J trimming: 2 bases; junction bases outside the gene matches: 3. The CDR3 has 14 residues. CDR3 DNA: TGTGCCAGCAGGACGACAGGGACTAATGAAAAACTGTTTTTT. Translation: CASRTTGTNEKLFF.

This chain joins TRBV7-9 and TRBJ1-3, with TRBD1 matching 9 bases. The CDR3 covers 15 residues. V dropped 5 bases and J dropped 0; count of bases not matched to a gene: 2. In germline, CDR1 is SEHNR, CDR2 FQNEAQ (reference sequence). The CDR3 nucleotides are TGTGCCAGCAGCGCGACAGGGGGCTCTGGAAACACCATATATTTT. Protein sequence: CASSATGGSGNTIYF.

V is TRBV3-1 (or the pseudogene TRBV3-2) and J is TRBJ1-6; D remains ambiguous. The germline V and J ends were trimmed by 5 bases and 7 bases, with 18 bases remaining between them. The length of the CDR3 is 16 residues. CDR1 and CDR2 (germline): LGHDT, YNNKEL (reference sequence). DNA for the CDR3: TGTGCCAGCAGCACCCTCGGTAGGGTCAAGAATTCACCCCTCCACTTT. Translated, it gives CASSTLGRVKNSPLHF.

The chain uses TRBV6-5 and TRBJ2-1, with TRBD1 identical over 9 bases. CDR3 length equals 15 residues. Germline V lookup: CDR1 MNHEY, CDR2 SVGAGI. J lost 7 bases, V lost 6 bases, and 10 bases had no gene match. CDR3 loop: CASRFKAGQGNEQFF. The CDR3, as DNA: TGTGCCAGCAGGTTCAAGGCAGGACAGGGGAATGAGCAGTTCTTC.